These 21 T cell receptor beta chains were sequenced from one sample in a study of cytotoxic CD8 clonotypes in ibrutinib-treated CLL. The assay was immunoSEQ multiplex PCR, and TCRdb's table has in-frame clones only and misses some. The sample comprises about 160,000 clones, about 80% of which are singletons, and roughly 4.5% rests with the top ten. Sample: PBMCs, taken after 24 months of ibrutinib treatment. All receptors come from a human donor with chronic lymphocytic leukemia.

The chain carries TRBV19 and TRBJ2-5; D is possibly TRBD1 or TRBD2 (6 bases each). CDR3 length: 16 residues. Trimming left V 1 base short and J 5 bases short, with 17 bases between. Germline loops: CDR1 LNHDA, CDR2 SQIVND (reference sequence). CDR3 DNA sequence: TGTGCCAGTAGTATAGGCCCCGGGGGCCGGTTGGAGACCCAGTACTTC. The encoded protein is CASSIGPGGRLETQYF.

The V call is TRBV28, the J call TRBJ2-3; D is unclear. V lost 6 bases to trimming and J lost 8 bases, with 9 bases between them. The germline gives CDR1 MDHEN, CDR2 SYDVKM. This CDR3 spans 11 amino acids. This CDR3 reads CASRQRGTQYF. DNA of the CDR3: TGTGCCAGCAGACAAAGAGGTACGCAGTATTTT.

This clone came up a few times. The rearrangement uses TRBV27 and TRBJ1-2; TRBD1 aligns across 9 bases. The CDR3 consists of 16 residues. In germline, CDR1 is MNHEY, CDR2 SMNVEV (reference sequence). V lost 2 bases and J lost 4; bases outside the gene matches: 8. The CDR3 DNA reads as TGTGCCAGCAGTTTAGTTGGGGACAGGGACCCCTATGGCTACACCTTC. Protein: CASSLVGDRDPYGYTF.

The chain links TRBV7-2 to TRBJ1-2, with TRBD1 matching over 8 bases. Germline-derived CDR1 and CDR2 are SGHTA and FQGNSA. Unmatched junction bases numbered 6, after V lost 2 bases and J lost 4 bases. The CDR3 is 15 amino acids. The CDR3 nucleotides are TGTGCCAGCAGCTTAAGGGCAGGGGGCGCCTATGGCTACACCTTC. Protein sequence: CASSLRAGGAYGYTF.

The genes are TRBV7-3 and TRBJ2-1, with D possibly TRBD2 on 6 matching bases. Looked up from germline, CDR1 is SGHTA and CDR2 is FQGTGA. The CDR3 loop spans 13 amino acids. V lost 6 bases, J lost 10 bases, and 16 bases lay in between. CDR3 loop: CASSIPGVREQFF. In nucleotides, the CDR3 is TGTGCCAGCAGTATACCGGGGGTTCGGGAGCAGTTCTTC. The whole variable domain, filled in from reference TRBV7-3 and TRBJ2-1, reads GAGVSQTPSNKVTEKGKYVELRCDPISGHTALYWYRQSLGQGPEFLIYFQGTGAADDSGLPNDRFFAVRPEGSVSTLKIQRTERGDSAVYLCASSIPGVREQFFGPGTRLTVL.

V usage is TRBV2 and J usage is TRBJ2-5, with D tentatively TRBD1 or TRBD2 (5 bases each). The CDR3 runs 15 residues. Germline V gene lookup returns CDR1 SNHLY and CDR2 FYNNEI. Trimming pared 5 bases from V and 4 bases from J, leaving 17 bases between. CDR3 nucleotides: TGTGCCAGCAGTCTCCGGGACCCCCGGACAGAGACCCAGTACTTC. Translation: CASSLRDPRTETQYF. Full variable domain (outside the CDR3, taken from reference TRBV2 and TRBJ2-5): EPEVTQTPSHQVTQMGQEVILRCVPISNHLYFYWYRQILGQKVEFLVSFYNNEISEKSEIFDDQFSVERPDGSNFTLKIRSTKLEDSAMYFCASSLRDPRTETQYFGPGTRLLVL.

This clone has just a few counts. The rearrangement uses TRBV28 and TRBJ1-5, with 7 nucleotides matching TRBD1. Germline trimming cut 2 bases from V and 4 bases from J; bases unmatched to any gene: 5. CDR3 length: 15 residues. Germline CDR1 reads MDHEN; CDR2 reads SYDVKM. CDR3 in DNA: TGTGCCAGCAGTTTACCACCACAGGGGAATCAGCCCCAGCATTTT. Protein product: CASSLPPQGNQPQHF.

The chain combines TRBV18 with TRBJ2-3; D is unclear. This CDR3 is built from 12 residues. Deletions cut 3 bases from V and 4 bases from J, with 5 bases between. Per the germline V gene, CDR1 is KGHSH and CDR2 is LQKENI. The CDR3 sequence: CASSPSSDTQYF. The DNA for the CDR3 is TGTGCCAGCTCACCTTCCTCAGATACGCAGTATTTT.

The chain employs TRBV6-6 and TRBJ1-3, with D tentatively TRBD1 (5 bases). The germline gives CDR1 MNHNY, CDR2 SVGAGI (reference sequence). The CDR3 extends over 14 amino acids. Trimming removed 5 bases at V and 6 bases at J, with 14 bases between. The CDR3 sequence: CASSNTRGVNTIYF. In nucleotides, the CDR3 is TGTGCCAGCAGTAACACCCGGGGGGTAAACACCATATATTTT.

In nucleotides, the CDR3 is TGTGCCAGCAGTTTAGGTGTATCAAGGGGAGACCAAGAGACCCAGTACTTC. The encoded protein is CASSLGVSRGDQETQYF. The gene calls are TRBV28 and TRBJ2-5; D tentatively fits TRBD1 or TRBD2 (5 bases each). Germline assignment: CDR1 MDHEN and CDR2 SYDVKM. Trimming shortened V by 2 bases and J by 0 bases, and 16 bases separated the two germline ends. This CDR3 spans 17 amino acids.

Here the CDR3 DNA reads TGTGCCAGCAGCCCGTCTGGGACACCCAGTTATGGCTACACCTTC. It encodes CASSPSGTPSYGYTF. The chain has TRBV9 and TRBJ1-2; weak D call: TRBD1 (6 bases). Looked up from germline, CDR1 is SGDLS and CDR2 is YYNGEE. There are 15 residues in the CDR3. Between the trimmed V and J ends, which lost 4 bases and 5 bases, there was a span of 18 bases.

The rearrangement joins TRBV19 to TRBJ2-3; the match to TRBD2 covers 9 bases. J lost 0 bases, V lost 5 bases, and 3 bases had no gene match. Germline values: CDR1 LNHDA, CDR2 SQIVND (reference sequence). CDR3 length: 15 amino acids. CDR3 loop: CASSASGTSTDTQYF. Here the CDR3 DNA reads TGTGCCAGTAGTGCTAGCGGGACAAGCACAGATACGCAGTATTTT. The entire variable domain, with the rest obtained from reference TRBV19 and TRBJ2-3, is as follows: DGGITQSPKYLFRKEGQNVTLSCEQNLNHDAMYWYRQDPGQGLRLIYYSQIVNDFQKGDIAEGYSVSREKKESFPLTVTSAQKNPTAFYLCASSASGTSTDTQYFGPGTRLTVL.

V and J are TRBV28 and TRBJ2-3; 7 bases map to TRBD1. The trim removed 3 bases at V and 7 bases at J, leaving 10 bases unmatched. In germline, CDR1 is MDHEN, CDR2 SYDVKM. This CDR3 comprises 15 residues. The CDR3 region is CASSLTGPPRNTQYF. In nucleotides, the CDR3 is TGTGCCAGCAGTTTGACAGGGCCCCCTAGAAATACGCAGTATTTT.

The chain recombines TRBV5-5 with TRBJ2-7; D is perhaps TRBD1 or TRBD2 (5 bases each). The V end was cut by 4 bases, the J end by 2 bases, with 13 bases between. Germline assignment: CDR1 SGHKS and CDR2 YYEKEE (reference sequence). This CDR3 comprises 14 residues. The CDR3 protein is CASSPGATTYEQYF. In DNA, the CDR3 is TGTGCCAGCAGCCCCGGGGCCACCACCTACGAGCAGTACTTC.

The DNA of the CDR3 is TGTGCCAGCAGTTACTCCGGGGGAAACACCATATATTTT. Translation: CASSYSGGNTIYF. This chain links TRBV6-6 with TRBJ1-3; D is unresolved. V lost 0 bases to trimming and J lost 4 bases, with 4 bases between them. CDR1 and CDR2 (germline): MNHNY, SVGAGI (reference sequence). This CDR3 is 13 amino acids long.

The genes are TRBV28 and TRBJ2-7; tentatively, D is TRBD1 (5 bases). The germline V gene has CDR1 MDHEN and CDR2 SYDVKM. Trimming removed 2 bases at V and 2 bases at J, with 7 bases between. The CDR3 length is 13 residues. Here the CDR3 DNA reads TGTGCCAGCAGTTTAATAGGGGCCTACGAGCAGTACTTC. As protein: CASSLIGAYEQYF.

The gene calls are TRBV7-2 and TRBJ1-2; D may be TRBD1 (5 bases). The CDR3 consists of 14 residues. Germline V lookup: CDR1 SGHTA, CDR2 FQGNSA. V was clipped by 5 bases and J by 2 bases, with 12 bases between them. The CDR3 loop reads CASSPSTVNYGYTF. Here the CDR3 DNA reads TGTGCCAGCAGCCCCTCGACAGTGAACTATGGCTACACCTTC. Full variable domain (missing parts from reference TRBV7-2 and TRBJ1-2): GAGVSQSPSNKVTEKGKDVELRCDPISGHTALYWYRQSLGQGLEFLIYFQGNSAPDKSGLPSDRFSAERTGGSVSTLTIQRTQQEDSAVYLCASSPSTVNYGYTFGSGTRLTVV.

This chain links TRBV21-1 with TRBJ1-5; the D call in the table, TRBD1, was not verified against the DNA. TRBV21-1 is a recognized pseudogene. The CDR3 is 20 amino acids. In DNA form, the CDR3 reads TGTGCCAGCAGCAAAGGATCCCGGGACAGCACCCGATCCTGCAATCAGCCCCAGCATTTT. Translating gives CASSKGSRDSTRSCNQPQHF.

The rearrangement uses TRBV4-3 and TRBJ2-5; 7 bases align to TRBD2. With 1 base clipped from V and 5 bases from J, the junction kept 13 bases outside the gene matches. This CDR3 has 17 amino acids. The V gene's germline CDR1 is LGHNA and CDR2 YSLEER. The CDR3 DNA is TGCGCCAGCAGCCAAGGGGACGGGGGGTCCTTAGGGGAGACCCAGTACTTC. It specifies CASSQGDGGSLGETQYF.

In DNA form, the CDR3 reads TGTGCCAGTAGGACCGACAGGGGAGGCAATCAGCCCCAGCATTTT. It yields the protein CASRTDRGGNQPQHF. The chain links TRBV19 to TRBJ1-5; 8 positions agree with TRBD1. Germline lookup yields CDR1 LNHDA and CDR2 SQIVND (reference sequence). J was trimmed by 2 bases and V by 6 bases; bases with no gene match: 6. CDR3 length equals 15 residues.

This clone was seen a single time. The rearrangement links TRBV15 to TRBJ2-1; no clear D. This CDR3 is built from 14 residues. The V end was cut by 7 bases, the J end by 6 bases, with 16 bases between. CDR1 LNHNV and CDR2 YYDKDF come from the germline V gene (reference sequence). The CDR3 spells CATTISRWINEQFF. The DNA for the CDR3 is TGTGCCACCACCATCTCCCGGTGGATCAATGAGCAGTTCTTC.